The source of this T cell receptor (beta chain) is a study of T cell clonotyping in hematopoietic cell transplantation. With respect to this clone: The antigen remains undetermined.

Notes on the study in general: Graft donor and pretransplant recipient Inverse Simpson Index values predicted broader posttransplant TCR diversity. At the given depth, recipient repertoires were over 95% de novo clonotypes. Pathologically expanded recipient clonotypes increased progressively from day 30 to day 180 as diversity fell.

Generated by immunoSEQ multiplex PCR, the TCRdb table keeps only in-frame clones and is missing some. The repertoire holds thousands of clones, 37% seen once, with 19% in the top ten. J lost 2 bases, V lost 6 bases, and 6 bases had no gene match. The germline V gene has CDR1 MNHEY and CDR2 SVGAGI. The CDR3 contains 15 residues. Source: peripheral blood mononuclear cells, taken 30 days after allogeneic stem cell transplant. This receptor was obtained from a female patient in her 60s who had an allogeneic stem cell transplant, so the T cells may come from the graft donor. Some clones in this sample may be carry-over from other donors' samples. The chain combines TRBV6-5 with TRBJ1-5; TRBD1 agrees at 8 bases. As DNA, the CDR3 is TGTGCCAGCAGCTCCAGACAGGGGCGCAATCAGCCCCAGCATTTT. Protein: CASSSRQGRNQPQHF.